A selection of T cell receptor beta chains follows, all from one sample in a study of T cells in Graves' hyperthyroidism and ophthalmopathy. TCRdb recomputed calls from the multiplex PCR reads with MiXCR, one row per CDR3 protein. The table shows about 400,000 distinct CDR3 sequences, with roughly 13% occurring only once. The specimen was blood. All receptors come from a woman younger than 35 with Graves' hyperthyroidism. CDR3s include the opening cysteine and the closing phenylalanine or tryptophan. Size is omitted from some rows. Given values are once, few, many or a class for expanded clones.

J gene | V gene | clone size | CDR3 protein
TRBJ2-7 | TRBV28 | many | CASSWVGYEQYF
TRBJ1-6 | TRBV3-1 | many | CASSRRDRGYSPLHF
TRBJ1-6 | TRBV9 | few | CASSAEGTANSPLHF
TRBJ1-1 | TRBV9 | few | CASSVGQTNTEAFF
TRBJ1-1 | TRBV9 | many | CASSETRTGEAFF
TRBJ1-5 | TRBV20-1 | many | CSAQGEGLGLHQPQHF
TRBJ2-5 | TRBV7-2 | many | CASSSGVTQYF
TRBJ1-4 | TRBV11-1 | many | CASSTTGEANEKLFF
TRBJ2-1 | TRBV20-1 | few | CSASSGSLSEQFF
TRBJ2-7 | TRBV19 | . | CASSVSGNPEYEQYF
TRBJ1-6 | TRBV6-1 | few | CAGTGDPNSPLHF
TRBJ1-1 | TRBV29-1 | many | CSVDFQGLGAFF
TRBJ2-3 | TRBV5-1 | many | CASSYSRGTGILTDTQYF
TRBJ2-2 | TRBV27 | many | CASSLRLLSVSAAGELFF
TRBJ1-1 | TRBV3-1 | many | CASSRDRGGTEAFF
TRBJ1-1 | TRBV19 | . | CASSLGTNGVEGTEAFF
TRBJ2-5 | TRBV9 | many | CASSTRTSGETQYF
TRBJ1-1 | TRBV4-1 | . | CASSRWEGWTEAFF
TRBJ1-4 | TRBV20-1 | . | CSARDRGQEKLFF
TRBJ2-5 | TRBV20-1 | . | CSASPRKTQYF
TRBJ2-5 | TRBV18 | many | CASSLPSETQYF
TRBJ1-2 | TRBV7-2 | many | CASSSQRTGGGYGYTF
TRBJ1-1 | TRBV5-1 | many | CASSLGDRQNTEAFF
TRBJ1-2 | TRBV5-4 | . | CASSSDRGNYGYTF
TRBJ2-2 | TRBV5-6 | few | CASSLASSTGELFF
TRBJ2-1 | TRBV9 | many | CASSTRDLRGDEQFF
TRBJ1-5 | TRBV2 | many | CASSEEQGNNQPQHF
TRBJ1-4 | TRBV28 | many | CASSPTVFGRNEKLFF
TRBJ2-3 | TRBV12-3/TRBV12-4 | many | CASSFPAEDTQYF
TRBJ2-5 | TRBV6-1 | many | CATEETRKETQYF
TRBJ2-7 | TRBV27 | . | CASAGDRGGREQYF
TRBJ1-2 | TRBV9 | many | CASSVGQSYNYGYTF
TRBJ2-2 | TRBV6-2/TRBV6-3 | many | CASSFIQPNTGELFF
TRBJ2-7 | TRBV6-1 | many | CASSRGQGGTYEQYF
TRBJ2-7 | TRBV15 | many | CATSRQDWNEQYF
TRBJ2-7 | TRBV3-1 | many | CASRGSWDGTYEQYF
TRBJ2-7 | TRBV3-1 | . | CATGRDYEQYF
TRBJ1-3 | TRBV28 | many | CASSLGQYGNTIYF
TRBJ1-5 | TRBV6-1 | . | CASSNHPRQPQHF
TRBJ2-1 | TRBV5-6 | few | CASSLRSRPGNEQFF